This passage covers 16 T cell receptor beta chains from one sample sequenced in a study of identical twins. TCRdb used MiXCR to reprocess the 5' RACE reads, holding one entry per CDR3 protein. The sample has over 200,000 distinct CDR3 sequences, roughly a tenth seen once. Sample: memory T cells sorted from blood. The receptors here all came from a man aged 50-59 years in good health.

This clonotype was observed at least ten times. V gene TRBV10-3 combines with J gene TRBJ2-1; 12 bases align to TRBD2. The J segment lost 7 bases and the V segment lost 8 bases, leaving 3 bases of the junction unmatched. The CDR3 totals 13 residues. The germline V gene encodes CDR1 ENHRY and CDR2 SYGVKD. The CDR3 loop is CAILAGGPNEQFF. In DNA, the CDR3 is TGTGCCATCCTAGCGGGAGGGCCAAATGAGCAGTTCTTC.

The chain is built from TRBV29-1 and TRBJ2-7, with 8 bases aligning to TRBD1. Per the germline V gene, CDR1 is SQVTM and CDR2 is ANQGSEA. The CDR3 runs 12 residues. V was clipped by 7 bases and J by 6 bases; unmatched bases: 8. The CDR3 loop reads CSGRDRWSEQYF. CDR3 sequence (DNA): TGCAGCGGCCGGGACAGGTGGAGCGAGCAGTACTTC.

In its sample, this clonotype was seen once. The CDR3 DNA sequence: TGTGCCACCAGCAGAGATATTCCGGGAGAGACCCAGTACTTC. Translated, it gives CATSRDIPGETQYF. This chain uses TRBV15 with TRBJ2-5, with no clear D. This CDR3 spans 14 amino acids. Trimming stripped 0 bases from V and 4 bases from J, with 9 bases between. From germline, CDR1 is LNHNV and CDR2 YYDKDF (reference sequence).

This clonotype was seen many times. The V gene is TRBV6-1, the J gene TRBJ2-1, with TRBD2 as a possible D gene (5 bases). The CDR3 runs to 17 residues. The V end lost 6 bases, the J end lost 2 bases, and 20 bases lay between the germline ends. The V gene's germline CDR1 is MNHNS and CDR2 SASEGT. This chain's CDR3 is CASSMNGGLVTYNEQFF. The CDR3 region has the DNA TGTGCCAGCAGCATGAACGGCGGACTTGTTACCTACAATGAGCAGTTCTTC.

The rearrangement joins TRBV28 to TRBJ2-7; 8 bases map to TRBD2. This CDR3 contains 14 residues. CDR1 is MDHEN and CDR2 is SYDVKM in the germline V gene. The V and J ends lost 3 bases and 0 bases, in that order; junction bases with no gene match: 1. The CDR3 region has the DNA TGTGCCAGCAGTTTCGGGACTAGCTCCTACGAGCAGTACTTC. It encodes CASSFGTSSYEQYF. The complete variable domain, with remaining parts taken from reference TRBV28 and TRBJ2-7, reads DVKVTQSSRYLVKRTGEKVFLECVQDMDHENMFWYRQDPGLGLRLIYFSYDVKMKEKGDIPEGYSVSREKKERFSLILESASTNQTSMYLCASSFGTSSYEQYFGPGTRLTVT.

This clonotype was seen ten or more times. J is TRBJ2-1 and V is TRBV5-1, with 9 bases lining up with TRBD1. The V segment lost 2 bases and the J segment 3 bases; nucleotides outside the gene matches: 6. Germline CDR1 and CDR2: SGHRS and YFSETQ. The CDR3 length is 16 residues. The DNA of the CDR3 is TGCGCCAGCAGCTTAGAGGACAGGGGAGGCTACAATGAGCAGTTCTTC. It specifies CASSLEDRGGYNEQFF. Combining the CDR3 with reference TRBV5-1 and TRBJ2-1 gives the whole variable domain KAGVTQTPRYLIKTRGQQVTLSCSPISGHRSVSWYQQTPGQGLQFLFEYFSETQRNKGNFPGRFSGRQFSNSRSEMNVSTLELGDSALYLCASSLEDRGGYNEQFFGPGTRLTVL.

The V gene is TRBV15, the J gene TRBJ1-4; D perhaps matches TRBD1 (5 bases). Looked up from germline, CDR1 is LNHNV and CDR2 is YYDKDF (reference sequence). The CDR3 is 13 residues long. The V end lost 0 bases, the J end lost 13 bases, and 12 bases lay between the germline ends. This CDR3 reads CATSRDLGAPLFF. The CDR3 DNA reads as TGTGCCACCAGCAGAGATTTAGGGGCTCCACTGTTTTTT.

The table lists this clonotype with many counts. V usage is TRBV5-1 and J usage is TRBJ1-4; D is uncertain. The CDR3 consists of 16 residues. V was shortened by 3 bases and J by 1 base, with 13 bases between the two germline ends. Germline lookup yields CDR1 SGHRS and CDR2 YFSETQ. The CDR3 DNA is TGCGCCAGCAGCTGGTCCACAAGCGGAACTAATGAAAAACTGTTTTTT. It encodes CASSWSTSGTNEKLFF.

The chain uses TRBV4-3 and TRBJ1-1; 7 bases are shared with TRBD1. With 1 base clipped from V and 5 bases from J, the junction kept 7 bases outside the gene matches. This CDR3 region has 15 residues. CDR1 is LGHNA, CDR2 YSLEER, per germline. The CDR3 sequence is CASSQGAGGWTEAFF. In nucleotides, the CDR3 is TGCGCCAGCAGCCAAGGGGCAGGGGGATGGACTGAAGCTTTCTTT.

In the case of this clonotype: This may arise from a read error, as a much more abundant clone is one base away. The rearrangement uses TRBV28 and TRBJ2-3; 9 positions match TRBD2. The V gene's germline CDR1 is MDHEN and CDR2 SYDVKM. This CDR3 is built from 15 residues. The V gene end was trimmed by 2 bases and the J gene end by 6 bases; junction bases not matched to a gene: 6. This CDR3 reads CASSLAGGSPDTQYF. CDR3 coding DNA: TGTGCCAGCAGTTTAGCGGGAGGGTCCCCGGATACGCAGTATTTT.

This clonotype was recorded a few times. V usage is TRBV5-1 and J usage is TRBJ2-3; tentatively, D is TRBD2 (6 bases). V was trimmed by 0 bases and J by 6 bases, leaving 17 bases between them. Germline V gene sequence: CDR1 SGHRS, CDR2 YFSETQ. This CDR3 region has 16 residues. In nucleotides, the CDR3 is TGCGCCAGCAGCTTGGCCGTAACTAGCCTCGGTGATACGCAGTATTTT. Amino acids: CASSLAVTSLGDTQYF.

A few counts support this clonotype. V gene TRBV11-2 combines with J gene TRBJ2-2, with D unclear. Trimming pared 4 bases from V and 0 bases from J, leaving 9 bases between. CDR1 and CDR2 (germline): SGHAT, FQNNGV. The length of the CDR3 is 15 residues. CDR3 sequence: CASSYTASNTGELFF. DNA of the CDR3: TGTGCCAGCAGCTATACAGCCTCGAACACCGGGGAGCTGTTTTTT.

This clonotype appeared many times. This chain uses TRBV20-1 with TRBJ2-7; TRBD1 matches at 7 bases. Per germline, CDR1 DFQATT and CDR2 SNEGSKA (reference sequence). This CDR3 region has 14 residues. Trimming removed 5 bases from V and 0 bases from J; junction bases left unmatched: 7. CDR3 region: CSAYATGTSYEQYF. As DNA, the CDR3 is TGCAGTGCTTACGCGACAGGGACCTCCTACGAGCAGTACTTC.

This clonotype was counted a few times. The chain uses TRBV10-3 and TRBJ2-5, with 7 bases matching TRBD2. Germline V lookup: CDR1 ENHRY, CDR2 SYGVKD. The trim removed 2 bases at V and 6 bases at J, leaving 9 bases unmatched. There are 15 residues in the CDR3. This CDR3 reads CAISEGARGSKTQYF. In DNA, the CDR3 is TGTGCCATCAGTGAGGGGGCGCGGGGGTCGAAGACCCAGTACTTC.

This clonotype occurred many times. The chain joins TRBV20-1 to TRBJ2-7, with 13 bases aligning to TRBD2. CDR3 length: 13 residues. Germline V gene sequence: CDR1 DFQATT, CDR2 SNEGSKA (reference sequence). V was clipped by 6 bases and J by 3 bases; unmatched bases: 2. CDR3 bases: TGCAGTGCCAGGACTAGCGGGGGCTACGAGCAGTACTTC. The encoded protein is CSARTSGGYEQYF.

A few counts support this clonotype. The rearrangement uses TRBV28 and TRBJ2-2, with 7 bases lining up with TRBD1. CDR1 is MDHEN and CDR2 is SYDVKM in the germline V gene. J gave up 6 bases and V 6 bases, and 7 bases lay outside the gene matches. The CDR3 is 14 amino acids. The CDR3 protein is CASRRQGASGELFF. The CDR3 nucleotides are TGTGCCAGCAGGAGACAGGGAGCTTCCGGGGAGCTGTTTTTT.